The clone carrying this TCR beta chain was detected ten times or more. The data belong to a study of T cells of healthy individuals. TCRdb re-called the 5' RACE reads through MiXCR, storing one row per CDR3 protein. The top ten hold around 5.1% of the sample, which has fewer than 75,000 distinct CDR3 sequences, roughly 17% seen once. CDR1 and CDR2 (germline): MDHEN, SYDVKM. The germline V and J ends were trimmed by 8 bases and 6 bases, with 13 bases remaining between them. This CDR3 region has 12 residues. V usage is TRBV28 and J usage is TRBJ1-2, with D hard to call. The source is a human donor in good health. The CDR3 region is CASDGLPNGYTF. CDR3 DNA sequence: TGTGCCAGCGATGGCCTACCGAATGGCTACACCTTC.